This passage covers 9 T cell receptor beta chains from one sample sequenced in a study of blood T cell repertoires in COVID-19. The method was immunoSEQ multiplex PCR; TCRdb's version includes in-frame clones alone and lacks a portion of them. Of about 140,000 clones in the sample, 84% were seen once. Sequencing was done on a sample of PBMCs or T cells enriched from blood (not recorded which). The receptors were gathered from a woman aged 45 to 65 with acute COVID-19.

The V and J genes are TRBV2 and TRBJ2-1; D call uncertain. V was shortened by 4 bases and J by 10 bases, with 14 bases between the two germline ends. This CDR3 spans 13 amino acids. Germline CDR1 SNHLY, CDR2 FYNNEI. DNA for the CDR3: TGTGCCAGCAGTGCGGCCTATGGGCCGGAGCAGTTCTTC. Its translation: CASSAAYGPEQFF.

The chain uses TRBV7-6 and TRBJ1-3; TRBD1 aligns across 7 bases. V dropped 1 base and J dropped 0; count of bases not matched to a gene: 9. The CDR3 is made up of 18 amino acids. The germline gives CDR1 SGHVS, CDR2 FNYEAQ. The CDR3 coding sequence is TGTGCCAGCAGCTTAGAGGCGAGGGGACAGAGCTCTGGAAACACCATATATTTT. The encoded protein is CASSLEARGQSSGNTIYF.

This CDR3 reads CASSKSGAETQYF. The CDR3 DNA sequence: TGTGCCAGCAGCAAATCAGGGGCGGAGACCCAGTACTTC. The V call is TRBV21-1, the J call TRBJ2-5; no check of the table's D call, TRBD1, against the DNA was made. TRBV21-1 is labeled a pseudogene. The length of the CDR3 is 13 residues.

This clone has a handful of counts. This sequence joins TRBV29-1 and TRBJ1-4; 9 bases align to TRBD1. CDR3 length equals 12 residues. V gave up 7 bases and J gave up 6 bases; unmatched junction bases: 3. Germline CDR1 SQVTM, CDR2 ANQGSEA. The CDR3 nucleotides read TGCAGCGGCCGGGACAGGGATGAAAAACTGTTTTTT. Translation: CSGRDRDEKLFF. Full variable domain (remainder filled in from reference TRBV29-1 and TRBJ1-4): SAVISQKPSRDICQRGTSLTIQCQVDSQVTMMFWYRQQPGQSLTLIATANQGSEATYESGFVIDKFPISRPNLTFSTLTVSNMSPEDSSIYLCSGRDRDEKLFFGSGTQLSVL.

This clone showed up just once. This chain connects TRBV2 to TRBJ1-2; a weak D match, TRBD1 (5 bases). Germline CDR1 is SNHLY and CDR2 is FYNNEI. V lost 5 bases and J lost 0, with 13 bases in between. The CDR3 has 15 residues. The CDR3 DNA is TGTGCCAGCAGTTTGCAGGGACTAACTAACTATGGCTACACCTTC. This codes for CASSLQGLTNYGYTF.

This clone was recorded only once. CDR3 nucleotide sequence: TGCGCCAGCAGCTTGGCACTAGAACTAGATACGCAGTATTTT. Protein product: CASSLALELDTQYF. The chain has TRBV5-1 and TRBJ2-3; tentatively, D is TRBD2 (5 bases). The CDR3 consists of 14 residues. Germline V gene sequence: CDR1 SGHRS, CDR2 YFSETQ. V gave up 0 bases and J gave up 5 bases, with 10 bases separating them.

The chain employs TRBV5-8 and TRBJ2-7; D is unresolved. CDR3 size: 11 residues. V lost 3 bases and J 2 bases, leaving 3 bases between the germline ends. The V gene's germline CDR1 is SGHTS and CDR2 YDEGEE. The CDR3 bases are TGTGCCAGCAGCTCAGCCTACGAGCAGTACTTC. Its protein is CASSSAYEQYF. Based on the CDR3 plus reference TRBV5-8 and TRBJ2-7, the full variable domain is EAGVTQSPTHLIKTRGQQATLRCSPISGHTSVYWYQQALGLGLQFLLWYDEGEERNRGNFPPRFSGRQFPNYSSELNVNALELEDSALYLCASSSAYEQYFGPGTRLTVT.

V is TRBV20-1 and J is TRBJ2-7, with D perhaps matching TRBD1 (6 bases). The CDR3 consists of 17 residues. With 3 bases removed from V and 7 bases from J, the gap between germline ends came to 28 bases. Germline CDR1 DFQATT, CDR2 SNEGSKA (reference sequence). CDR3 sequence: CSASRRPETGDLGEQYF. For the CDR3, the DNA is TGCAGTGCTAGTAGAAGACCCGAGACAGGCGATCTGGGGGAGCAGTACTTC.

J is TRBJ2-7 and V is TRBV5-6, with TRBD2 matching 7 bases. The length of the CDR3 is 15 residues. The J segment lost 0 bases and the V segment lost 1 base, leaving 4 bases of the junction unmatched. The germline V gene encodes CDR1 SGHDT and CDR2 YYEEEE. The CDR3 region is CASSLLGTTSYEQYF. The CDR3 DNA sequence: TGTGCCAGCAGCTTGCTGGGGACTACCTCCTACGAGCAGTACTTC.